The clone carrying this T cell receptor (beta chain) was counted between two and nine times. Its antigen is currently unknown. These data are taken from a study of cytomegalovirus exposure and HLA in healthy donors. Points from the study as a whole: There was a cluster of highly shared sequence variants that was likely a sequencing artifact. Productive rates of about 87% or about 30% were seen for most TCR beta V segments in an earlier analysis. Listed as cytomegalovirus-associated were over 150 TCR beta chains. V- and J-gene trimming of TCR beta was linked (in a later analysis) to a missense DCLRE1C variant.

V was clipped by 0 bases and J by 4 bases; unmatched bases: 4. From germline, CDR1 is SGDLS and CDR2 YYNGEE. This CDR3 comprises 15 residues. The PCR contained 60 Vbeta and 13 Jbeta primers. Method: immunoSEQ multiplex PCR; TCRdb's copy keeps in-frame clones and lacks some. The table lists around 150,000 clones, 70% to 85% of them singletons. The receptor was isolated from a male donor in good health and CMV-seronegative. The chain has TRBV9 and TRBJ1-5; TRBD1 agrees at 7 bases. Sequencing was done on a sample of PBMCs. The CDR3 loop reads CASSVGGQSNQPQHF. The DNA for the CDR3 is TGTGCCAGCAGCGTAGGGGGACAGTCTAATCAGCCCCAGCATTTT.